The 13 T cell receptor beta chains given below trace back to one sample, sequenced in a study of cytomegalovirus exposure and HLA in healthy donors (dated by TCRdb to 2017 to 2019). Library generation was performed with the immunoSEQ multiplex PCR assay. The multiplex PCR relied on a mix of 60 forward primers for TCR Vbeta segments and 13 reverse primers for TCR Jbeta segments. TCRdb limited this immuneACCESS table to in-frame rearrangements with V and J called. A share of clones is missing; checked studies link under half to unresolved V genes, and the rest is unexplained. This sample is represented by more than 150,000 clones; roughly 73% of them were singletons. Clones ranked in the top ten supply roughly 7.8% of the sample. The specimen was PBMCs. Receptors were obtained from a woman aged 40-49 years in good health and CMV-seropositive.

This clone was observed a few times. The rearrangement uses TRBV19 and TRBJ1-1; D gene ambiguous. CDR1 and CDR2 (germline): LNHDA, SQIVND (reference sequence). Trimming removed 4 bases from V and 6 bases from J, with 18 bases in between. The CDR3 totals 15 residues. The CDR3: CASSNGQEVNSEAFF. Written as DNA, the CDR3 is TGTGCCAGTAGTAACGGCCAGGAGGTTAACTCTGAAGCTTTCTTT.

The genes are TRBV6-5 and TRBJ2-2, with unresolved D. The germline V and J ends were trimmed by 0 bases and 7 bases, with 9 bases remaining between them. This CDR3 comprises 14 residues. Germline lookup yields CDR1 MNHEY and CDR2 SVGAGI. Written as DNA, the CDR3 is TGTGCCAGCAGTTACTCGACGGGTAACGGGGAGCTGTTTTTT. This translates into CASSYSTGNGELFF.

This clone was detected only once. The V call is TRBV5-1, the J call TRBJ2-1; TRBD1 agrees at 7 bases. Trimming took 1 base from V and 0 from J; bases not matched to a gene: 4. Germline V gives CDR1 SGHRS, CDR2 YFSETQ. The CDR3 covers 16 residues. This chain's CDR3 is CASSLLGDSSYNEQFF. Written as DNA, the CDR3 is TGCGCCAGCAGCTTGTTGGGGGACAGCTCCTACAATGAGCAGTTCTTC.

The chain joins TRBV18 to TRBJ1-2, with D possibly being TRBD1 (5 bases). CDR3 length: 14 residues. V lost 6 bases, J lost 7 bases, and 18 bases lay in between. Germline V gene data show CDR1 as KGHSH and CDR2 as LQKENI. The CDR3 DNA follows: TGTGCCAGCTCCCTGGACAAGTACGAGGCTGGCTACACCTTC. It encodes CASSLDKYEAGYTF.

A few counts support this clone. The rearrangement joins TRBV13 to TRBJ2-7; 16 positions agree with TRBD2. The trim removed 5 bases at V and 2 bases at J, leaving 6 bases unmatched. This CDR3 region has 17 residues. CDR1 and CDR2 from the germline V gene are PRHDT and FYEKMQ (reference sequence). CDR3 sequence reads: CASSPGTSGRVTYEQYF. The CDR3 DNA reads as TGTGCCAGCAGCCCAGGGACTAGCGGGAGGGTCACCTACGAGCAGTACTTC.

The rearrangement joins TRBV27 to TRBJ2-7, with a possible D match to TRBD2 (6 bases). The V gene's germline CDR1 is MNHEY and CDR2 SMNVEV (reference sequence). Trimming left V 5 bases short and J 2 bases short, with 10 bases between. CDR3 length: 13 residues. CDR3 coding DNA: TGTGCCAGCAGTGATAGCGGACCCTACGAGCAGTACTTC. Amino acids: CASSDSGPYEQYF.

The chain uses TRBV11-1 and TRBJ2-5; 7 nucleotides agree with TRBD1. Germline CDR1 SGHAT, CDR2 FQDESV (reference sequence). Unmatched junction bases numbered 7, after V lost 2 bases and J lost 4 bases. This CDR3 region has 15 residues. CDR3 protein: CASSLNAGGVETQYF. The CDR3 region has the DNA TGTGCCAGCAGCTTAAATGCAGGGGGTGTAGAGACCCAGTACTTC.

V and J are TRBV28 and TRBJ1-2; TRBD1 matches at 7 bases. V was pared by 6 bases and J by 5 bases, with 9 bases of the junction left unmatched. Germline values: CDR1 MDHEN, CDR2 SYDVKM. This CDR3 is built from 14 residues. The CDR3 DNA is TGTGCCAGCAGCACGGACAGGATGGAATATGGCTACACCTTC. Residues: CASSTDRMEYGYTF.

The genes are TRBV27 and TRBJ2-7; TRBD2 aligns across 11 bases. The CDR3 length is 14 residues. V shed 9 bases, J shed 1 base, and the junction held 5 bases outside the gene matches. The germline V gene encodes CDR1 MNHEY and CDR2 SMNVEV (reference sequence). In DNA form, the CDR3 reads TGTGCCAGTACAGGACTAGCGGGTTCCTACGAGCAGTACTTC. It is translated as CASTGLAGSYEQYF.

The sample holds one count of this clone. The V gene is TRBV27, the J gene TRBJ2-7; TRBD2 matches at 10 bases. With V trimmed by 6 bases and J by 2 bases, 25 bases remained unmatched. This CDR3 region has 21 residues. CDR1 and CDR2 (germline): MNHEY, SMNVEV (reference sequence). CDR3 in DNA: TGTGCCAGCAGCCCCCCCGGGTTTGTAAGCGGGAGGGGCCGATCTCCCTACGAGCAGTACTTC. This translates into CASSPPGFVSGRGRSPYEQYF.

The chain joins TRBV9 to TRBJ2-1; 7 nucleotides match TRBD2. CDR3 length: 19 amino acids. From germline, CDR1 is SGDLS and CDR2 YYNGEE. Trimming removed 4 bases from V and 2 bases from J; junction bases left unmatched: 18. This CDR3 is CASSPDRSRGGRTYNEQFF. The CDR3 DNA reads TGTGCCAGCAGCCCCGACCGAAGTAGGGGAGGGCGTACCTACAATGAGCAGTTCTTC.

DNA for the CDR3: TGTGCCAGCAGCTTAACGACAGGACCCCAAACTGAAGCTTTCTTT. It yields the protein CASSLTTGPQTEAFF. J is TRBJ1-1 and V is TRBV7-3; D possibly corresponds to TRBD1 (6 bases). V lost 0 bases to trimming and J lost 5 bases, with 13 bases between them. This CDR3 has 15 residues. The V gene's germline CDR1 is SGHTA and CDR2 FQGTGA.

The J gene is TRBJ1-1, the V gene TRBV30; 9 bases are a match to TRBD1. With 4 bases clipped from V and 7 bases from J, the junction kept 4 bases outside the gene matches. Germline loops: CDR1 GTSNPN, CDR2 SVGIG (reference sequence). This CDR3 region has 12 residues. For the CDR3, the DNA is TGTGCCTGGAACAGGGGGCTCAGTGAAGCTTTCTTT. Encoded protein: CAWNRGLSEAFF.